The rows below give T cell receptor beta chains drawn from one sample of a study of blood T cell repertoires in COVID-19. Produced via immunoSEQ multiplex PCR; TCRdb's table is partial and in-frame only. The sample includes some 170,000 clones, 80% to 90% of them seen just once. Input material: PBMCs or T cells enriched from blood (not recorded which). The receptors come from a man aged 50-59 years who had recovered from COVID-19. Each CDR3 is given with its conserved first and last residue. The D gene is left open where the match is weak. Clone size, where shown, is once, few, many, or a class for clones that have expanded.

j_call v_call d_call clone_size cdr3_nt cdr3_aa
TRBJ1-4 TRBV14 . . TGTGCCAGCAGCGACACGGAAAAACTGTTTTTT CASSDTEKLFF
TRBJ1-5 TRBV12-5 TRBD1 . TGTGCTAGTGGTCTCGGGACAGGGTATGGAGGTCAGCCCCAGCATTTT CASGLGTGYGGQPQHF
TRBJ1-1 TRBV18 TRBD1 . TGTGCCAGCTCACCGACGGACAGGGGCACTGAAGCTTTCTTT CASSPTDRGTEAFF
TRBJ1-5 TRBV6-5 TRBD1 . TGTGCCAGCAGTTTACAGGGGGATTGGCAGCCCCAGCATTTT CASSLQGDWQPQHF
TRBJ1-5 TRBV25-1 TRBD1 . TGTGCCAGCAGTGAGGGCAGGGGGTATATCAATCAGCCCCAGCATTTT CASSEGRGYINQPQHF
TRBJ1-6 TRBV7-9 TRBD1 . TGTGCCAGCAGCGACGGGACAGGGTATTCACCCCTCCACTTT CASSDGTGYSPLHF
TRBJ1-6 TRBV10-2 . . TGCGCCAGCAGTGAGACAGGGAATAATTCACCCCTCCACTTT CASSETGNNSPLHF
TRBJ1-3 TRBV9 . once TGTGCCAGCAGCGTAGGTTTCAGCTCTGGAAACACCATATATTTT CASSVGFSSGNTIYF
TRBJ1-5 TRBV29-1 . . TGCAGCGTTGTTTTTGACTCTACACGGGGGGCCCAGCATTTT CSVVFDSTRGAQHF
TRBJ1-3 TRBV28 . . TGTGCCAGCAGTTTGGCCCGGGGGGGGGCTGGAAACACCATATATTTT CASSLARGGAGNTIYF
TRBJ1-3 TRBV21-1 . . TGTGCCAGCAGCAAACTAGGGACAGGGGGAAACACCATATATTTT CASSKLGTGGNTIYF
TRBJ2-7 TRBV27 . . TGTGCCAGCAGTCCAGAAGGACATTTCGGGGAGCAGTACTTC CASSPEGHFGEQYF
TRBJ1-2 TRBV20-1 TRBD1 . TGCAGTGCAACGACAGGGTTTTCTGTCACCTTC CSATTGFSVTF
TRBJ2-7 TRBV4-1 . . TGCGCCAGCAGCCAAGGAGCAAATTCCTACGAGCAGTACTTC CASSQGANSYEQYF
TRBJ1-5 TRBV5-5 TRBD1 . TGTGCCAGCAGCTTGGGACAGGGCCCTCAGCCCCAGCATTTT CASSLGQGPQPQHF
TRBJ1-5 TRBV11-2 . . TGTGCCAGCAGCGAGTACAGAAATCAGCCCCAGCATTTT CASSEYRNQPQHF
TRBJ1-6 TRBV5-1 . . TGCGCCAGCAGCTTGGGGCAGTTCACGTCCTATAATTCACCCCTCCACTTT CASSLGQFTSYNSPLHF
TRBJ2-3 TRBV7-9 . . TGTGCCAGCAGCCCAGGGGCGTTAAGCACAGATACGCAGTATTTT CASSPGALSTDTQYF
TRBJ1-2 TRBV19 . . TGTGCCAGTAGTATAAGTCAGGCTAACTATGGCTACACCTTC CASSISQANYGYTF
TRBJ1-1 TRBV3-1/TRBV3-2 . . TGTGCCAGCAGCCCGGGGGGGATGAACACTGAAGCTTTCTTT CASSPGGMNTEAFF
TRBJ2-5 TRBV9 . . TGTGCCAGCAGCGTAGGGGCCATCTACGGGAGAGAGACCCAGTACTTC CASSVGAIYGRETQYF
TRBJ1-6 TRBV27 . . TGTGCCAGCAGTTTTGAGGGGGGGTATAATTCACCCCTCCACTTT CASSFEGGYNSPLHF
TRBJ2-1 TRBV5-4 TRBD1 . TGTGCCAGCAGCTTGGACAGGGGGTACAATGAGCAGTTCTTC CASSLDRGYNEQFF
TRBJ1-2 TRBV7-2 TRBD1 . TGTGCCAGCAGCCACCACCGGGACAGGGGAGAGTATGGCTACACCTTC CASSHHRDRGEYGYTF
TRBJ1-5 TRBV6-5 . few TGTGCCAGCAGGACAATGATCGGCAATCAGCCCCAGCATTTT CASRTMIGNQPQHF
TRBJ1-6 TRBV6-5 TRBD1 . TGTGCCAGCAGTCCCATCAGGGGGCCAAGTTCACCCCTCCACTTT CASSPIRGPSSPLHF
TRBJ2-5 TRBV30 . . TGTGCCTGGAACTGGTACGGGAAAGAGACCCAGTACTTC CAWNWYGKETQYF
TRBJ1-1 TRBV11-2 . . TGTGCCAGCAGCTTAGCCCCAGGGTTGAACACTGAAGCTTTCTTT CASSLAPGLNTEAFF
TRBJ1-2 TRBV24-1 . few TGTGCCACCAGTGAGGGGGCAGTTGAGGGCTACACCTTC CATSEGAVEGYTF
TRBJ2-3 TRBV7-2 TRBD2 . TGTGCCAGCAGCTTAGTTGGGCGGGGGGGTAGCACAGATACGCAGTATTTT CASSLVGRGGSTDTQYF
TRBJ2-3 TRBV29-1 TRBD2 . TGCAGCGTTGAAGTTGGGATAGCGGGGGGGTTAAGCACAGATACGCAGTATTTT CSVEVGIAGGLSTDTQYF